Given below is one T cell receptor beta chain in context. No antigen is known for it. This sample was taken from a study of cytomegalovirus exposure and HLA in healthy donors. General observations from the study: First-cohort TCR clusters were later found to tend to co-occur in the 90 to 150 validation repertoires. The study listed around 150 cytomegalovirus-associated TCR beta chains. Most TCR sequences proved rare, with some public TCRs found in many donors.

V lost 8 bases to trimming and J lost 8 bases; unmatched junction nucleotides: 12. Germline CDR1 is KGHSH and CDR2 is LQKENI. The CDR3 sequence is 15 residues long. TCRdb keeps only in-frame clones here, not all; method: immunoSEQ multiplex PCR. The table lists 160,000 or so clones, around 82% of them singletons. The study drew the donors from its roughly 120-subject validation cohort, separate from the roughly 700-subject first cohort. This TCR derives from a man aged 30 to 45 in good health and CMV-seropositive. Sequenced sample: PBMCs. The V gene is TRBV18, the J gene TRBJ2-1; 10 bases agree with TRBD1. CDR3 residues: CASPIGTGALDEQFF. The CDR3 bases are TGTGCCAGCCCAATCGGGACAGGGGCCCTCGATGAGCAGTTCTTC. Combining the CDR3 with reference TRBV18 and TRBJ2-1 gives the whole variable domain NAGVMQNPRHLVRRRGQEARLRCSPMKGHSHVYWYRQLPEEGLKFMVYLQKENIIDESGMPKERFSAEFPKEGPSILRIQQVVRGDSAAYFCASPIGTGALDEQFFGPGTRLTVL.